This T cell receptor beta chain is drawn from a study of shared clonotypes between healthy human individuals (TCRdb year 2020). Looking at the study overall: Three men and two women, aged 18 to 49 years, made up the cohort. Different laboratories and diverse techniques were used to prepare libraries and sequence TCR repertoires, to increase sequencing depth and limit assay-specific biases. Between about 0.9 and 10 billion PBMCs per donor were obtained by leukapheresis. To estimate repertoire size and how much clonotype sharing occurs between individuals, the study deeply sequenced the blood TCR repertoires of about 5 healthy adults.

The full study reports these points: Pairwise subsampling led to the expectation that sequencing depth would affect the degree of clonotype sharing among donors. Because the study included a small number of donors, the genetic and exposure-history diversity represented was limited. Sampling was restricted to blood, and TCR repertoires in tissue are likely to differ from TCR repertoires in blood.

In regard to this clone: Its binding antigen is unknown. Base qualities were left out, and no much larger clone turns up one base away.

Healthy HIV-negative adults with no recently reported acute infections or vaccinations were included as donors. Every donor was a Caucasian adult living in Nashville, Tennessee, USA. For unsorted samples, about 87 million PBMCs were counted, and genomic DNA was extracted using the QIAamp DNA Blood Mini kit. Blood was collected by leukapheresis, and PBMCs were isolated by Ficoll-Histopaque density gradient centrifugation and then cryopreserved in liquid nitrogen vapor phase. Ends trimmed: V by 6 bases, J by 0 bases; bases unmatched to a gene: 8. The CDR3 sequence holds 16 residues, the cysteine and phenylalanine included. The kept DNA is CDR3 alone, 48 bases in frame from the first base. The germline V gene encodes CDR1 SNHLY and CDR2 FYNNEI. Using the deep immunoSEQ assay, TCR CDR3 regions were amplified from genomic DNA by multiplex PCR. Extracted genomic DNA from each cell subset was spread evenly across all wells of several immunoSEQ 96-well plates, with each plate serving as a replicate. For unsorted PBMC, approximately 0.3 ug genomic DNA, equal to 30,000 or so T cell genomes, was loaded into each replicate PCR. Ten immunoSEQ deep assay plates were used to sequence the unsorted PBMC genomic DNA. The purified libraries were quantified using a Qubit 3.0 fluorometer, sized with a Bioanalyzer 2100, and then quantified again using the KAPA Library Quantification kit. A separate single-read 150-cycle Illumina NextSeq 550 flow cell was used to sequence each immunoSEQ 96-well plate. The original pipeline was this. Because only junctional sequences without quality scores were contained in the immunoSEQ output, filtering matching that applied to full-length reads could not be performed. Sequences were annotated with PyIR, a Python wrapper for IgBLAST v1.9, using IMGT germline references to assign V/J genes and CDR3. Reads with weak V/J assignments (E-value above 1e-6), missing CDR3, stop codons, out-of-frame junctions, or ambiguous translated residues were removed. V3J clonotypes were defined as sequences sharing the same inferred V gene, J gene, and CDR3 amino acid sequence. To compute the percentage overlap between repertoires, the number of shared unique clonotypes was divided by the size of the smaller repertoire. Repertoire richness was assessed with RTK rarefaction, the Chao1 estimator, and Recon v2.1 estimates of unobserved clonotypes. TCRdb obtained this table from immuneACCESS and retained in-frame rearrangements with V and J assigned. These tables miss some clones; where compared with another copy, unresolved V genes account for less than half of the shortfall, and the remainder is unexplained. V, J and clone size are those of that table, while D and trimming were read from the DNA. The sample table shows about 490,000 clones, and about 80% are seen once. The biggest ten clones account for approximately 12% of the sample.

Input material: PBMCs. The sequence came from a woman between 35 and 50 years old in good health. Some clones in this sample may be carry-over from other donors' samples. The chain joins TRBV2 to TRBJ1-5, with 7 bases aligning to TRBD1. The CDR3 amino acid sequence is: CASRPGTEVSNQPQHF. The nucleotides are TGTGCCAGCAGGCCCGGGACAGAAGTTAGCAATCAGCCCCAGCATTTT.